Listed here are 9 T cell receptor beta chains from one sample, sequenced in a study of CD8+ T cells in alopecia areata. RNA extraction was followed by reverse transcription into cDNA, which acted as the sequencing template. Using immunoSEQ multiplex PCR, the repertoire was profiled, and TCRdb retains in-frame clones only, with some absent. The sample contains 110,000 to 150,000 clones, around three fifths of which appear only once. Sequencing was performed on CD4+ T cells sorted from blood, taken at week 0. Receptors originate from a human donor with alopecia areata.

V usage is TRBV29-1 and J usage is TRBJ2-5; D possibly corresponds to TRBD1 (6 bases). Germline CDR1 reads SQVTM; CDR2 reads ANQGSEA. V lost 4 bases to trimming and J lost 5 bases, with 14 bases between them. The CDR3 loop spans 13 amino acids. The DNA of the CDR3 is TGCAGCGTTGTGTTAGGTCAGGGGGAGACCCAGTACTTC. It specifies CSVVLGQGETQYF.

The CDR3 DNA sequence: TGTGCCAGCAGCCCCGATAAGACAGGGTTTGATGGCTACACCTTC. It specifies CASSPDKTGFDGYTF. This sequence joins TRBV5-4 and TRBJ1-2, with 7 positions matching TRBD1. With 4 bases clipped from V and 6 bases from J, the junction kept 12 bases outside the gene matches. This CDR3 contains 15 residues. Germline assignment: CDR1 SGHNT and CDR2 YYREEE (reference sequence).

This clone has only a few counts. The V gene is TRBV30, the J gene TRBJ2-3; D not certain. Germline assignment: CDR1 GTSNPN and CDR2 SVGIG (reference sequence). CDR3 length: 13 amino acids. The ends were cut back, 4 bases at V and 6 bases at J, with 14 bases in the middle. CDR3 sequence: CAWIGQPGDTQYF. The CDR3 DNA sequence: TGTGCCTGGATAGGGCAGCCCGGGGATACGCAGTATTTT.

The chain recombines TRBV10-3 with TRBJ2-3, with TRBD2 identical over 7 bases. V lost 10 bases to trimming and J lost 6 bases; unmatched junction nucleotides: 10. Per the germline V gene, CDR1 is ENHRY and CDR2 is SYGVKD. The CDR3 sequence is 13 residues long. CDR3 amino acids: CATTGTGRDTQYF. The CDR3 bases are TGTGCCACTACCGGGACCGGGAGGGATACGCAGTATTTT.

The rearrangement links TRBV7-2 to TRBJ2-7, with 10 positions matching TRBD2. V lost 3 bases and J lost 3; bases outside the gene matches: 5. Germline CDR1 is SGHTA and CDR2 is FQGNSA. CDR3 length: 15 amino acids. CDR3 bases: TGTGCCAGCAGCTTCACTAGCGGGGAGCTCTACGAGCAGTACTTC. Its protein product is CASSFTSGELYEQYF.

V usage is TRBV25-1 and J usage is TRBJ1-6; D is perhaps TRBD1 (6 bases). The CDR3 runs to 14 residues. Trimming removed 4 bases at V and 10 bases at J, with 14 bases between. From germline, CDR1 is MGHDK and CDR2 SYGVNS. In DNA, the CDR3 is TGTGCCAGCAGTGTCCCGGGACATATCTCACCCCTCCACTTT. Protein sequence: CASSVPGHISPLHF.

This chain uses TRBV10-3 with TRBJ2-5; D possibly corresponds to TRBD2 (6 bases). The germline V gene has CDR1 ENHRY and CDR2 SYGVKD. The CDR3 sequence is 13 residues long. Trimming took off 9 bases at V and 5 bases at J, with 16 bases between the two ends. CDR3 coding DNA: TGTGCCATGAGAAGCGGCCGGGGGGAGACCCAGTACTTC. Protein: CAMRSGRGETQYF.

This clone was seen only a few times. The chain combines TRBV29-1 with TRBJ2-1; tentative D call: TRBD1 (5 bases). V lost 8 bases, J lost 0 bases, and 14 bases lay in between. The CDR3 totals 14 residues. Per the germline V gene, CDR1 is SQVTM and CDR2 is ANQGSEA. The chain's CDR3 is CSLSRASSYNEQFF. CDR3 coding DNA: TGCAGCTTATCCAGGGCGAGCTCCTACAATGAGCAGTTCTTC.

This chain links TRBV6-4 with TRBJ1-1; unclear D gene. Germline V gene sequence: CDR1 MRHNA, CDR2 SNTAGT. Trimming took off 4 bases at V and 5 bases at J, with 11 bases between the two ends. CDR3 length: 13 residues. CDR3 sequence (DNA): TGTGCCAGCAGTGCAACCGATGGGACTGAAGCTTTCTTT. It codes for CASSATDGTEAFF.